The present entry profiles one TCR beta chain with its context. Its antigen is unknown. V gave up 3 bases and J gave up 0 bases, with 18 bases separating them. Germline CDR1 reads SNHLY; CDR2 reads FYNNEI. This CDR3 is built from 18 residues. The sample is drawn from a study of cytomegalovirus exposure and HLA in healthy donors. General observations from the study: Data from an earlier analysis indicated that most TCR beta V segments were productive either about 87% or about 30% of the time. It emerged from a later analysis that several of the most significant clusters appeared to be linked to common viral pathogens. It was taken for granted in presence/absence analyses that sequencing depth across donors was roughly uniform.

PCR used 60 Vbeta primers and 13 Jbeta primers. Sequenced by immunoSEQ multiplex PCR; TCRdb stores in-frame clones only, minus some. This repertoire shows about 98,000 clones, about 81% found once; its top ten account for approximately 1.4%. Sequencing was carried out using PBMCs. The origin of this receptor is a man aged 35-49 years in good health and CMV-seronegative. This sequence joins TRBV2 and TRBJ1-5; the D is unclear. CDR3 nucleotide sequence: TGTGCCAGCAGTGAGGGTCTGGCATTCGGGTATAGCAATCAGCCCCAGCATTTT. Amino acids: CASSEGLAFGYSNQPQHF. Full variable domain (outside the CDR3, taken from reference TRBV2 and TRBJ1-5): EPEVTQTPSHQVTQMGQEVILRCVPISNHLYFYWYRQILGQKVEFLVSFYNNEISEKSEIFDDQFSVERPDGSNFTLKIRSTKLEDSAMYFCASSEGLAFGYSNQPQHFGDGTRLSIL.